The present TCR beta chain was sequenced within a study of CD8 T cells in Susac syndrome. Reverse transcription of about 0.45 to 1 ug RNA was carried out with random hexamers. Amplification of TCR beta CDR3 across 54 Vbeta and 13 Jbeta was performed with immunoSEQ multiplex PCR. TCRdb processed the immunoSEQ multiplex PCR reads anew with MiXCR; each CDR3 protein has one entry. Seen here are about 150,000 distinct CDR3 sequences, around 96% observed once, and the top ten hold 0.2% to 0.25%. The sequenced target, TCR beta, came from blood CD8+ and CD4+ T cells. Negative isolation was applied to CD8+ and CD4+ T cells, and FACS enrichment was applied to TEMRA cells. V was clipped by 3 bases and J by 0 bases, with 18 bases between them. The CDR3 has 18 residues. Germline CDR1 is DFQATT and CDR2 is SNEGSKA (reference sequence).

The clonotype comes from a human donor with multiple sclerosis. The chain couples TRBV20-1 to TRBJ2-6; a weak D match, TRBD2 (6 bases). Source material: CD8+ T cells from PBMCs. The DNA of the CDR3 is TGCAGTGCTAGGGATCCGGCGGGGTCCCGCTCTGGGGCCAACGTCCTGACTTTC. This gives the protein CSARDPAGSRSGANVLTF.